The rows below give T cell receptor beta chains drawn from one sample of a study of blood T cell repertoires in COVID-19. The protocol was immunoSEQ multiplex PCR, while the TCRdb copy is restricted to in-frame clones and leaves out a portion. The sample has 150,000 to 200,000 clones, about nine tenths seen once. The sequenced sample was peripheral blood. Receptors were obtained from a woman aged 60-70 years with COVID-19, enrolled during active disease. Each CDR3 is given with its conserved first and last residue. The order of the fields is clone size, D gene, V gene, J gene, CDR3 protein, CDR3 DNA. D genes are given only for firm matches. Clone size is shown for a subset of rows, as once, few, many or a class of expanded clone.

>once|-|TRBV6-5|TRBJ1-1
CASRLTGNTEAFF
TGTGCCAGCAGGCTTACAGGGAACACTGAAGCTTTCTTT
>-|TRBD2|TRBV19|TRBJ2-1
CASIPPGREGPSEQFF
TGTGCCAGTATCCCCCCGGGGCGGGAGGGCCCTAGTGAGCAGTTCTTC
>-|-|TRBV7-9|TRBJ1-2
CASSLVGGNYGYTF
TGTGCCAGCAGCTTAGTAGGAGGGAACTATGGCTACACCTTC
>-|TRBD1|TRBV6-5|TRBJ1-5
CASDRGLLQPQHF
TGTGCCAGCGACAGGGGCCTGCTTCAGCCCCAGCATTTT
>-|-|TRBV28|TRBJ1-5
CASSPDRGYNQPQHF
TGTGCCAGCAGTCCAGATAGGGGGTACAATCAGCCCCAGCATTTT
>once|TRBD1|TRBV19|TRBJ1-2
CASSMAPGGLYYGYTF
TGTGCCAGTAGTATGGCACCAGGGGGCTTATACTATGGCTACACCTTC
>-|TRBD1|TRBV19|TRBJ1-1
CASSSRTGGYTEAFF
TGTGCCAGTAGTTCACGGACAGGGGGCTATACTGAAGCTTTCTTT
>-|-|TRBV6-2/TRBV6-3|TRBJ1-2
CASSYGLYGYTF
TGTGCCAGCAGTTATGGCCTCTATGGCTACACCTTC
>once|TRBD2|TRBV5-4|TRBJ2-1
CASSTGTIGREQFF
TGTGCCAGCAGCACCGGGACTATCGGTCGGGAGCAGTTCTTC
>-|TRBD1|TRBV10-3|TRBJ1-3
CAISSGGQERNTIYF
TGTGCCATCAGTTCGGGGGGACAGGAGAGGAACACCATATATTTT
>-|TRBD1|TRBV9|TRBJ1-2
CASSVQGGYGYTF
TGTGCCAGCAGCGTCCAGGGGGGCTATGGCTACACCTTC
>-|-|TRBV4-2|TRBJ1-1
CASSLLTDTEAFF
TGTGCCAGCAGCCTCTTAACAGACACTGAAGCTTTCTTT
>-|-|TRBV27|TRBJ2-3
CASTSLSSTDTQYF
TGTGCCAGCACCTCACTTTCTAGCACAGATACGCAGTATTTT
>-|-|TRBV4-3|TRBJ1-2
CASSPLYTFNYGYTF
TGCGCCAGCAGCCCCCTGTACACCTTTAACTATGGCTACACCTTC
>-|-|TRBV6-6|TRBJ2-7
CASSQKTRQEVSYEQYF
TGTGCCAGCAGTCAAAAAACGAGACAGGAGGTCTCCTACGAGCAGTACTTC
>once|TRBD1|TRBV6-5|TRBJ1-1
CATSRGLGTEAFF
TGTGCCACCAGCAGGGGGCTCGGGACTGAAGCTTTCTTT
>-|TRBD1|TRBV5-4|TRBJ1-2
CASSPPDRGLNGYTF
TGTGCCAGCAGCCCCCCGGACAGGGGTCTTAATGGCTACACCTTC
>-|-|TRBV2|TRBJ1-5
CASSEDRGGSNQPQHF
TGTGCCAGCAGTGAAGATAGGGGGGGAAGCAATCAGCCCCAGCATTTT
>-|-|TRBV11-2|TRBJ1-6
CASSLVGADSPLHF
TGTGCCAGCAGCTTAGTAGGGGCTGATTCACCCCTCCACTTT
>-|-|TRBV5-1|TRBJ2-2
CASSLGARNPVGELFF
TGCGCCAGCAGCTTGGGTGCCAGGAATCCTGTGGGGGAGCTGTTTTTT
>few|TRBD1|TRBV28|TRBJ1-5
CASKDRDRTNQPQHF
TGTGCCAGCAAAGACCGGGACAGGACCAATCAGCCCCAGCATTTT
>-|TRBD1|TRBV6-5|TRBJ1-4
CASRKTGDGAKLFF
TGTGCCAGCAGGAAGACAGGGGACGGGGCAAAACTGTTTTTT
>-|TRBD2|TRBV9|TRBJ2-5
CASSVSLGAGDFQETQYF
TGTGCCAGCAGCGTTTCCCTCGGAGCGGGAGATTTCCAAGAGACCCAGTACTTC
>-|TRBD2|TRBV11-2|TRBJ2-3
CASSVAGGVTDTQYF
TGTGCCAGCAGCGTAGCGGGAGGTGTGACAGATACGCAGTATTTT
>-|-|TRBV24-1|TRBJ2-5
CATSPHGVETQYF
TGTGCCACCAGCCCACACGGGGTGGAGACCCAGTACTTC
>-|TRBD2|TRBV19|TRBJ2-1
CASSPLGSGRGGEQFF
TGTGCCAGTAGTCCCCTCGGGAGCGGGAGAGGGGGTGAGCAGTTCTTC
>few|TRBD1|TRBV9|TRBJ1-2
CASSLIRPGQGGDGYTF
TGTGCCAGCAGCCTAATTAGACCGGGACAGGGGGGAGATGGCTACACCTTC
>-|TRBD1|TRBV27|TRBJ1-6
CASSSRTGTSAYNSPLHF
TGTGCCAGCAGTTCCAGGACAGGTACATCTGCCTATAATTCACCCCTCCACTTT
>-|TRBD1|TRBV28|TRBJ2-5
CASSLRPPGTGGQETQYF
TGTGCCAGCAGTTTACGCCCCCCCGGGACAGGGGGACAAGAGACCCAGTACTTC
>-|TRBD2|TRBV3-1/TRBV3-2|TRBJ2-1
CASSQVVLAGGDEQFF
TGTGCCAGCAGCCAAGTAGTTCTAGCGGGAGGCGATGAGCAGTTCTTC
>-|-|TRBV11-2|TRBJ2-7
CASRILSGRSYEQYF
TGTGCCAGCAGAATATTGAGCGGGCGCTCCTACGAGCAGTACTTC
>-|TRBD1|TRBV29-1|TRBJ1-5
CSVATGGNQPQHF
TGCAGCGTTGCGACAGGGGGCAATCAGCCCCAGCATTTT
>-|TRBD2|TRBV27|TRBJ2-3
CASSPSSGRTDTQYF
TGTGCCAGCAGTCCCTCTAGCGGCCGCACAGATACGCAGTATTTT
>-|-|TRBV7-8|TRBJ2-7
CASSAAAGSDEQYF
TGTGCCAGCAGCGCCGCGGCAGGGTCCGACGAGCAGTACTTC
>-|TRBD1|TRBV19|TRBJ1-5
CASAPPGQGAWLNQPQHF
TGTGCCAGTGCGCCCCCGGGACAGGGGGCCTGGCTAAATCAGCCCCAGCATTTT
>-|TRBD1|TRBV14|TRBJ1-1
CASSRDRGPYTEAFF
TGTGCCAGCAGCCGGGACAGGGGGCCCTACACTGAAGCTTTCTTT
>-|-|TRBV6-5|TRBJ2-7
CASLASTGAKRQYF
TGTGCCAGCTTAGCATCGACGGGAGCCAAAAGGCAGTACTTC
>-|-|TRBV21-1|TRBJ1-5
CASTLRRDSNQPQHF
TGTGCCAGCACCCTGAGGAGGGATAGCAATCAGCCCCAGCATTTT
>-|-|TRBV4-2|TRBJ1-3
CASSQDRLVVQGISGNTIYF
TGTGCCAGCAGCCAAGATCGATTAGTCGTACAGGGCATATCTGGAAACACCATATATTTT
>-|TRBD1|TRBV5-1|TRBJ2-2
CASSFRGQGTNTGELFF
TGCGCCAGCAGCTTTCGAGGACAGGGAACGAACACCGGGGAGCTGTTTTTT
>-|TRBD2|TRBV19|TRBJ2-7
CASRLAGGLEQYF
TGTGCCAGTAGGTTAGCGGGAGGGCTCGAGCAGTACTTC